Below, 28 T cell receptor beta chains from the same sample are listed, as sequenced in a study of patients and donors after allogeneic stem cell transplantation. TCRdb re-derived calls from the RT-PCR reads in MiXCR, one entry per CDR3 protein. The sample lists about 74,000 distinct CDR3 sequences; about 26% were seen once. Sequenced material: blood, either unsorted or a sorted T cell fraction (not recorded which). These receptors were taken from a human donor who was either an allogeneic HSCT recipient or a stem cell or donor lymphocyte infusion donor (not recorded which). It is not recorded whose cells these are; they may come from a transplant donor.

This clonotype showed up just a few times. This sequence joins TRBV5-1 and TRBJ1-2, with D hard to call. The CDR3 length is 13 residues. Germline assignment: CDR1 SGHRS and CDR2 YFSETQ. V was clipped by 3 bases and J by 8 bases, with 14 bases between them. Written as DNA, the CDR3 is TGCGCCAGCAGCTATTTGCAGGACGGAGGCTACACCTTC. It specifies CASSYLQDGGYTF.

The chain recombines TRBV21-1 with TRBJ2-7. TRBV21-1 is a listed pseudogene. The CDR3 has 15 amino acids. CDR3 residues: CASSKHNKSSYEQYF. CDR3 in DNA: TGTGCCAGCAGCAAGCACAATAAGAGCTCCTACGAGCAGTACTTC.

The table lists this clonotype with many counts. The chain links TRBV9 to TRBJ1-2; weak D call: TRBD1 (5 bases). The CDR3 totals 14 residues. Germline loops: CDR1 SGDLS, CDR2 YYNGEE. The V gene lost 2 bases and the J gene lost 8 bases, with 16 bases spanning the gap. The CDR3: CASSVEASGRGYTF. Written as DNA, the CDR3 is TGTGCCAGCAGCGTTGAGGCCTCAGGGAGAGGCTACACCTTC.

The chain carries TRBV20-1 and TRBJ2-1; D not certain. The germline CDR1 and CDR2 sequences are DFQATT and SNEGSKA (reference sequence). The CDR3 consists of 12 residues. Deletions cut 3 bases from V and 7 bases from J, with 10 bases between. The CDR3 here is CSASLGANEQFF. In DNA form, the CDR3 reads TGCAGTGCTAGTCTGGGTGCGAATGAGCAGTTCTTC.

This clonotype occurred a few times. The chain couples TRBV5-1 to TRBJ2-7, with D maybe TRBD2 (6 bases). Trimming removed 0 bases from V and 0 bases from J, with 10 bases in between. CDR3 length: 15 amino acids. CDR1 and CDR2 (germline): SGHRS, YFSETQ. CDR3 nucleotides: TGCGCCAGCAGCTTGGGTAATAGCGGCTCCTACGAGCAGTACTTC. The encoded protein is CASSLGNSGSYEQYF.

This clonotype has a single count. The rearrangement uses TRBV20-1 and TRBJ1-2, with a tentative D call TRBD1 (5 bases). Per germline, CDR1 DFQATT and CDR2 SNEGSKA (reference sequence). Trimming took off 2 bases at V and 3 bases at J, with 25 bases between the two ends. The CDR3 contains 18 residues. The DNA of the CDR3 is TGCAGTGCTAGATCCCCACGCGGCGATCCAGGGCTTGACTATGGCTACACCTTC. As protein: CSARSPRGDPGLDYGYTF.

The chain employs TRBV7-3 and TRBJ2-1; 9 nucleotides line up with TRBD2. The V gene's germline CDR1 is SGHTA and CDR2 FQGTGA. This CDR3 is 16 amino acids long. With V trimmed by 6 bases and J by 7 bases, 13 bases remained unmatched. CDR3: CASSSSGAGGLNEQFF. The CDR3 bases are TGTGCCAGCAGTTCCTCTGGGGCGGGAGGGCTAAATGAGCAGTTCTTC.

This clonotype was recorded a few times. This chain links TRBV20-1 with TRBJ2-7; the D gene is possibly TRBD1 (5 bases). Germline V lookup: CDR1 DFQATT, CDR2 SNEGSKA (reference sequence). Trimming removed 3 bases at V and 6 bases at J, with 9 bases between. The length of the CDR3 is 11 residues. The DNA for the CDR3 is TGCAGTGCTAGCCCAGGGTTCGAGCAGTACTTC. Translated, it gives CSASPGFEQYF.

This clonotype was seen only a few times. The CDR3 coding sequence is TGTGCCAGCAGCTTGACTAGCCAAAATGAGCAGTTCTTC. It yields the protein CASSLTSQNEQFF. This chain links TRBV5-5 with TRBJ2-1; maybe TRBD2 (6 bases). In germline, CDR1 is SGHKS, CDR2 YYEKEE (reference sequence). Deletions cut 1 base from V and 7 bases from J, with 9 bases between. CDR3 length: 13 amino acids.

This sequence joins TRBV12-3 or TRBV12-4 and TRBJ1-2; 7 bases match TRBD1. V trimming: 6 bases; J trimming: 5 bases; junction bases outside the gene matches: 6. This CDR3 is 13 amino acids long. DNA of the CDR3: TGTGCCAGCAGCACCTTGACAGGGTATGGCTACACCTTC. Translation gives CASSTLTGYGYTF.

This sequence joins TRBV3-1 and TRBJ2-5; 7 nucleotides match TRBD2. With 4 bases clipped from V and 1 base from J, the junction kept 3 bases outside the gene matches. Germline CDR1 is LGHDT and CDR2 is YNNKEL (reference sequence). This CDR3 contains 14 residues. CDR3: CASSLGTTQETQYF. The DNA for the CDR3 is TGTGCCAGCAGCCTAGGGACTACCCAAGAGACCCAGTACTTC.

This sequence joins TRBV3-1 and TRBJ1-4, with D uncertain. CDR1 and CDR2 from the germline V gene are LGHDT and YNNKEL (reference sequence). This CDR3 spans 15 amino acids. The V gene lost 4 bases and the J gene lost 6 bases, with 15 bases spanning the gap. CDR3 in DNA: TGTGCCAGCAGCCGTATGAGAGGCAGTTATGAAAAACTGTTTTTT. Translation: CASSRMRGSYEKLFF.

V usage is TRBV5-1 and J usage is TRBJ1-2; possible D gene TRBD1, 6 bases. The length of the CDR3 is 14 residues. The V gene lost 5 bases and the J gene lost 4 bases, with 15 bases spanning the gap. Germline CDR1 is SGHRS and CDR2 is YFSETQ. The CDR3 loop is CASSWDITGYGYTF. DNA of the CDR3: TGCGCCAGCAGTTGGGACATAACAGGCTATGGCTACACCTTC.

The V gene is TRBV7-9, the J gene TRBJ1-1, with D uncertain. This CDR3 spans 14 amino acids. Deletions cut 0 bases from V and 5 bases from J, with 10 bases between. Germline loops: CDR1 SEHNR, CDR2 FQNEAQ (reference sequence). CDR3 sequence: CASSLALGPTEAFF. CDR3 DNA sequence: TGTGCCAGCAGCTTAGCCTTAGGGCCTACTGAAGCTTTCTTT.

The chain employs TRBV12-3 or TRBV12-4 and TRBJ2-7; D assignment may be TRBD1 or TRBD2 (5 bases each). The CDR3 totals 15 residues. V was shortened by 2 bases and J by 0 bases, with 11 bases between the two germline ends. CDR3 bases: TGTGCCAGCAGTTTACAGGGACGACCCTCCTACGAGCAGTACTTC. It translates to CASSLQGRPSYEQYF.

This chain links TRBV11-3 with TRBJ1-1; D is possibly TRBD1 (5 bases). Trimming left V 5 bases short and J 1 base short, with 8 bases between. Germline V CDR1 and CDR2: SGHNT, YENEEA. The CDR3 has 13 residues. CDR3 coding DNA: TGTGCCAGCAGCATACAGGAGAACACTGAAGCTTTCTTT. This codes for CASSIQENTEAFF.

This clonotype appeared a few times. The J gene is TRBJ2-2, the V gene TRBV20-1; D unclear. Trimming left V 3 bases short and J 1 base short, with 6 bases between. There are 13 residues in the CDR3. CDR1 and CDR2 (germline): DFQATT, SNEGSKA (reference sequence). The CDR3 region has the DNA TGCAGTGCTAGCCCGAAGAACACCGGGGAGCTGTTTTTT. This sequence encodes CSASPKNTGELFF.

This clonotype was observed a few times. The chain joins TRBV5-1 to TRBJ1-3; TRBD1 aligns across 12 bases. Germline lookup yields CDR1 SGHRS and CDR2 YFSETQ. V trimming: 3 bases; J trimming: 4 bases; junction bases outside the gene matches: 8. This CDR3 comprises 17 residues. The CDR3 sequence: CASSSGTGGARGNTIYF. The CDR3 bases are TGCGCCAGCAGCTCCGGGACAGGGGGCGCGAGGGGAAACACCATATATTTT.

The rearrangement links TRBV7-9 to TRBJ2-1; TRBD1 or TRBD2 may be the D gene (5 bases each). This CDR3 spans 15 amino acids. Per germline, CDR1 SEHNR and CDR2 FQNEAQ (reference sequence). V was pared by 5 bases and J by 2 bases, with 13 bases between. CDR3 coding DNA: TGTGCCAGCAGCGTACCCGGGACCACCTACAATGAGCAGTTCTTC. Translated: CASSVPGTTYNEQFF.

A single count supports this clonotype. The V call is TRBV6-5, the J call TRBJ2-7; 7 bases agree with TRBD2. The CDR3 loop spans 15 amino acids. V shed 1 base, J shed 2 bases, and the junction held 5 bases outside the gene matches. Germline lookup yields CDR1 MNHEY and CDR2 SVGAGI. Here the CDR3 reads CASSYLPSGTYEQYF. The CDR3 bases are TGTGCCAGCAGTTACTTGCCTAGCGGAACCTACGAGCAGTACTTC.

The chain recombines TRBV5-1 with TRBJ1-4; TRBD1 matches at 7 bases. Germline V lookup: CDR1 SGHRS, CDR2 YFSETQ. The J segment lost 5 bases and the V segment lost 0 bases, leaving 1 base of the junction unmatched. The CDR3 length is 14 residues. CDR3 DNA: TGCGCCAGCAGCTTGGAACAGGGGAATGAAAAACTGTTTTTT. Translated: CASSLEQGNEKLFF. Complete variable domain (other parts from reference TRBV5-1 and TRBJ1-4): KAGVTQTPRYLIKTRGQQVTLSCSPISGHRSVSWYQQTPGQGLQFLFEYFSETQRNKGNFPGRFSGRQFSNSRSEMNVSTLELGDSALYLCASSLEQGNEKLFFGSGTQLSVL.

There are a few counts of this clonotype. This sequence joins TRBV7-6 and TRBJ1-3; a possible D gene is TRBD1 (5 bases). V shed 1 base and J shed 8 bases, with 9 bases lying between them. This CDR3 spans 13 amino acids. CDR1 and CDR2 from the germline V gene are SGHVS and FNYEAQ. The CDR3 coding sequence is TGTGCCAGCAGCTTAGGCCAGGGACACACCATATATTTT. This sequence encodes CASSLGQGHTIYF.

The V gene is TRBV6-2 or TRBV6-3, the J gene TRBJ2-1; 11 bases line up with TRBD2. After removal of 11 bases from V and 9 bases from J, the junction contained 12 bases not matched to a gene. There are 14 residues in the CDR3. Germline CDR1 MNHEY, CDR2 SVGEGT. In DNA form, the CDR3 reads TGTGCCGCGGCCCTGGCTAGCGGGAGGTTTGAGCAGTTCTTC. It yields the protein CAAALASGRFEQFF.

The genes are TRBV3-1 and TRBJ2-1; 13 bases align to TRBD2. Germline V CDR1 and CDR2: LGHDT, YNNKEL (reference sequence). V was pared by 4 bases and J by 9 bases, with 6 bases of the junction left unmatched. The CDR3 loop spans 15 amino acids. Here the CDR3 reads CASSRRTSGRGEQFF. DNA of the CDR3: TGTGCCAGCAGCCGCCGGACTAGCGGGAGAGGTGAGCAGTTCTTC.

This clonotype was seen only a few times. This chain uses TRBV6-6 with TRBJ1-4; 9 bases are shared with TRBD1. Germline values: CDR1 MNHNY, CDR2 SVGAGI (reference sequence). The V segment lost 5 bases and the J segment 5 bases; nucleotides outside the gene matches: 6. There are 15 residues in the CDR3. The CDR3, as DNA: TGTGCCAGCAGTATGGACAGGGGCTCCAATGAAAAACTGTTTTTT. Protein: CASSMDRGSNEKLFF.

This clonotype appeared a few times. The chain recombines TRBV4-1 with TRBJ2-1, with D perhaps TRBD1 (6 bases). This CDR3 has 14 residues. The V end lost 1 base, the J end lost 13 bases, and 17 bases lay between the germline ends. Germline V CDR1 and CDR2: MGHRA, YSYEKL. The CDR3 loop is CASSQGRGRVVQFF. The CDR3 DNA reads TGCGCCAGCAGCCAAGGCAGGGGCAGGGTGGTTCAGTTCTTC.

Details on this clonotype: The junction does not match germline at one end; this may be a read error. The genes are TRBV7-7 and TRBJ2-7; TRBD1 is a possible D gene (6 bases). The CDR3 is made up of 13 amino acids. CDR1 is SSHAT and CDR2 is FNYEAQ in the germline V gene (reference sequence). CDR3 sequence reads: CASSLEQGYEQYF. The CDR3 coding sequence is TGTGCTAGCAGCTTAGAACAGGGCTACGAGCAGTACTTC. The complete variable domain, with remaining parts taken from reference TRBV7-7 and TRBJ2-7, reads GAGVSQSPRYKVTKRGQDVTLRCDPISSHATLYWYQQALGQGPEFLTYFNYEAQPDKSGLPSDRFSAERPEGSISTLTIQRTEQRDSAMYRCASSLEQGYEQYFGPGTRLTVT.

The chain is built from TRBV7-3 and TRBJ2-1; 7 bases are a match to TRBD2. The CDR3 runs to 14 residues. Trimming removed 5 bases from V and 8 bases from J; junction bases left unmatched: 9. Germline V lookup: CDR1 SGHTA, CDR2 FQGTGA. The CDR3 region is CASSLGLELDEQFF. The CDR3 coding sequence is TGTGCCAGCAGCCTCGGACTAGAGTTGGATGAGCAGTTCTTC.